These 16 T cell receptor beta chains came from one sample sequenced in a study of post-analysis software for immune sequencing data. Overall study findings and caveats: Among four or five TRBV segments more frequent in patients than controls were TRBV5-6, TRBV5-1 and TRBV20-1.

Their recognized antigens are unknown. cDNA libraries for TCR beta contained unique molecular identifiers. TCRdb passed the PCR reads through MiXCR, listing each CDR3 protein once. In the table there are 650,000 to 900,000 distinct CDR3 sequences, around 45% of which are singletons. What was sequenced was blood. The origin of the receptors is a girl aged 10-17 years with multiple sclerosis.

This rearrangement joins TRBV5-1 to TRBJ2-7, with D tentatively TRBD1 (6 bases). Trimming cost V 4 bases and J 3 bases, with 14 bases left between them. CDR3 length: 14 residues. The germline V gene encodes CDR1 SGHRS and CDR2 YFSETQ. Here the CDR3 DNA reads TGCGCCAGCAGCCCAGGGGACGGACGCTACGAGCAGTACTTC. Its protein is CASSPGDGRYEQYF.

The sample holds a few counts of this clonotype. The V gene is TRBV20-1, the J gene TRBJ2-7; D is undetermined. The CDR3 extends over 12 amino acids. V gave up 5 bases and J gave up 2 bases, with 10 bases separating them. Germline loops: CDR1 DFQATT, CDR2 SNEGSKA (reference sequence). The CDR3 spells CSAYGPTYEQYF. The CDR3 nucleotides are TGCAGTGCTTACGGGCCTACCTACGAGCAGTACTTC.

The chain couples TRBV5-4 to TRBJ2-7, with 7 nucleotides matching TRBD1. Trimming removed 3 bases from V and 3 bases from J; junction bases left unmatched: 6. This CDR3 spans 14 amino acids. Per germline, CDR1 SGHNT and CDR2 YYREEE (reference sequence). The CDR3 spells CASSSQGNYYEQYF. The CDR3 DNA reads TGTGCCAGCAGCTCACAGGGGAACTACTACGAGCAGTACTTC.

The V call is TRBV12-3 or TRBV12-4, the J call TRBJ2-1; possibly TRBD2 for D (5 bases). Trimming removed 3 bases from V and 9 bases from J, with 15 bases in between. The CDR3 length is 14 residues. The DNA for the CDR3 is TGTGCCAGCAGTTTTCGTGAGGGAGCACTTGAGCAGTTCTTC. Amino acids: CASSFREGALEQFF.

As to this clonotype: At one boundary the junction diverges from the germline segment, which might be a read error. This chain joins TRBV7-2 and TRBJ2-1; TRBD2 agrees at 11 bases. Per the germline V gene, CDR1 is SGHTA and CDR2 is FQGNSA. This CDR3 contains 14 residues. CDR3 protein: CASTLAGGPREQFF. CDR3 bases: TGTGCCAGCACCTTAGCGGGAGGGCCACGTGAGCAGTTCTTC.

This clonotype was observed a handful of times. A junction boundary mismatches the germline segment, possibly from a read error. This rearrangement joins TRBV7-2 to TRBJ2-7; the D gene is possibly TRBD2 (6 bases). The length of the CDR3 is 15 residues. Germline V gene lookup returns CDR1 SGHTA and CDR2 FQGNSA. For the CDR3, the DNA is TGTGCCGGCAGCTCCCCCAGGAGGGCCTCCTACGAGCAGTACTTC. Its protein is CAGSSPRRASYEQYF.

The rearrangement links TRBV11-1 to TRBJ2-1; D may be TRBD2 (7 bases). The V end was cut by 5 bases, the J end by 3 bases, with 41 bases between. Germline CDR1 SGHAT, CDR2 FQDESV (reference sequence). The CDR3 runs to 24 residues. The CDR3 DNA reads as TGTGCCAGCAGCCCAGTCCGGGGGGCTGGTGGGGCCAATTTCCGTAGCGGCCGCTACAATGAGCAGTTCTTC. Translation: CASSPVRGAGGANFRSGRYNEQFF.

The rearrangement uses TRBV20-1 and TRBJ2-5, with D possibly TRBD2 on 6 matching bases. From germline, CDR1 is DFQATT and CDR2 SNEGSKA (reference sequence). Trimming removed 0 bases from V and 0 bases from J, with 11 bases in between. This CDR3 comprises 15 residues. The CDR3 sequence is CSARDGGVYQETQYF. The CDR3 nucleotides read TGCAGTGCTAGAGATGGCGGGGTCTACCAAGAGACCCAGTACTTC.

This chain uses TRBV2 with TRBJ2-5; no definite D call. CDR3 size: 14 residues. Trimming shortened V by 3 bases and J by 5 bases, and 13 bases separated the two germline ends. Germline loops: CDR1 SNHLY, CDR2 FYNNEI. CDR3 sequence: CASSDGYLGETQYF. CDR3 in DNA: TGTGCCAGCAGTGATGGCTATTTGGGGGAGACCCAGTACTTC.

The chain couples TRBV6-1 to TRBJ2-5; 7 nucleotides match TRBD1. The CDR3 is 18 amino acids. CDR1 MNHNS and CDR2 SASEGT come from the germline V gene. Trimming took 6 bases from V and 2 from J; bases not matched to a gene: 18. The CDR3 loop is CASSPHAGQVRPQETQYF. As DNA, the CDR3 is TGTGCCAGCAGCCCCCACGCTGGACAGGTCCGTCCTCAAGAGACCCAGTACTTC.

This clonotype was counted only a few times. The gene calls are TRBV12-3 or TRBV12-4 and TRBJ1-2, with D unresolved. This CDR3 is 13 amino acids long. V shed 6 bases and J shed 2 bases, with 10 bases lying between them. For the CDR3, the DNA is TGTGCCAGCAGCCCCCATGAAAACTATGGCTACACCTTC. This sequence encodes CASSPHENYGYTF.

The chain recombines TRBV7-8 with TRBJ1-6, with D unresolved. This CDR3 contains 14 residues. Trimming left V 5 bases short and J 8 bases short, with 13 bases between. Germline CDR1 is SGHVS and CDR2 is FQNEAQ. The CDR3 is CASSLRTGHSPLHF. The CDR3, as DNA: TGTGCCAGCAGCCTCCGGACTGGGCATTCACCCCTCCACTTT.

The chain carries TRBV27 and TRBJ1-1; TRBD1 aligns across 8 bases. The CDR3 has 14 residues. Per germline, CDR1 MNHEY and CDR2 SMNVEV (reference sequence). V dropped 4 bases and J dropped 6; count of bases not matched to a gene: 7. The CDR3 DNA is TGTGCCAGCAGTTCGCAGCAGGGGGCTCCTGAAGCTTTCTTT. As protein: CASSSQQGAPEAFF.

This clonotype was counted between two and nine times. The chain combines TRBV7-2 with TRBJ2-2, with TRBD2 matching over 9 bases. CDR1 is SGHTA and CDR2 is FQGNSA in the germline V gene. The length of the CDR3 is 16 residues. Losses at the gene ends were 4 bases for V and 1 base for J; bases not matched to a gene: 4. CDR3 sequence (DNA): TGTGCCAGCAGCTACCGACTAGCGGTGAACACCGGGGAGCTGTTTTTT. This encodes CASSYRLAVNTGELFF. Together with reference TRBV7-2 and TRBJ2-2, the CDR3 gives the full variable domain: GAGVSQSPSNKVTEKGKDVELRCDPISGHTALYWYRQSLGQGLEFLIYFQGNSAPDKSGLPSDRFSAERTGGSVSTLTIQRTQQEDSAVYLCASSYRLAVNTGELFFGEGSRLTVL.

This clonotype was counted between two and nine times. The germline gene is not matched at one end of the junction; a read error may be the cause. The rearrangement joins TRBV4-3 to TRBJ1-6, with no clear D. Germline V CDR1 and CDR2: LGHNA, YSLEER. The CDR3 runs 17 residues. The DNA of the CDR3 is TGCGCCAGCAGCCAAGGAAAGAGGGTGACCTACAATTCACCCCTCCACTTT. It is translated as CASSQGKRVTYNSPLHF.

The chain carries TRBV7-6 and TRBJ2-3; 8 bases match TRBD1. Per the germline V gene, CDR1 is SGHVS and CDR2 is FNYEAQ. V dropped 7 bases and J dropped 2; count of bases not matched to a gene: 11. CDR3 size: 16 residues. The CDR3 region is CASTPTETGVTDTQYF. The CDR3 coding sequence is TGTGCCAGCACCCCAACGGAGACAGGGGTCACAGATACGCAGTATTTT.